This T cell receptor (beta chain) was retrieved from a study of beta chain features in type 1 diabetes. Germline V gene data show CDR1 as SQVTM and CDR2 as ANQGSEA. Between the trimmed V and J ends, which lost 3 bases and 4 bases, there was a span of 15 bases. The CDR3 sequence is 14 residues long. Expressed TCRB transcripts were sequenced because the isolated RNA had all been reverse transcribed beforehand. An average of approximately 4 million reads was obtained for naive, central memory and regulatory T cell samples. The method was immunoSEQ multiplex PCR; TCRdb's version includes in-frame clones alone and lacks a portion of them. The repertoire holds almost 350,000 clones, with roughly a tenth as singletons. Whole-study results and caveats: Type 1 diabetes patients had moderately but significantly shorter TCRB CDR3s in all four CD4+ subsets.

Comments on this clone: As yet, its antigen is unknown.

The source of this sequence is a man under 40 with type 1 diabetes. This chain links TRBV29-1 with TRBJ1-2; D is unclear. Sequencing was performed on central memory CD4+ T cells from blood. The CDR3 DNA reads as TGCAGCGTTGAGCCCGACGGCATAGGCTATGGCTACACCTTC. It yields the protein CSVEPDGIGYGYTF.